The 28 T cell receptor beta chains listed next were all sequenced from one sample in a study of beta chain features in type 1 diabetes. Expressed TCRB transcripts were sequenced after all isolated RNA was converted to cDNA. Data came from immunoSEQ multiplex PCR; TCRdb stores just in-frame clones and leaves some out. The table includes nearly 250,000 clones, 13% to 15% detected once. Sequencing input: naive CD4+ T cells from blood. Receptors were obtained from a woman aged 40 to 50 in good health.

The J gene is TRBJ2-7, the V gene TRBV23-1, with TRBD1 identical over 9 bases. TRBV23-1 qualifies as an ORF whose function is uncertain. Trimming cost V 6 bases and J 5 bases; bases outside gene matches: 11. The CDR3 sequence is 15 residues long. The CDR3: CASSPKQGAGNEQYF. The CDR3 region has the DNA TGCGCCAGCAGCCCCAAACAGGGGGCGGGTAACGAGCAGTACTTC.

This clone was observed a handful of times. This chain joins TRBV11-2 and TRBJ1-1; the match to TRBD1 covers 7 bases. The CDR3 sequence is 14 residues long. Germline V gives CDR1 SGHAT, CDR2 FQNNGV. V gave up 5 bases and J gave up 7 bases; unmatched junction bases: 10. CDR3 nucleotides: TGTGCCAGCAGCATTCCTGGGACAGCTCATGAAGCTTTCTTT. Translation: CASSIPGTAHEAFF. Complete variable domain (other parts from reference TRBV11-2 and TRBJ1-1): EAGVAQSPRYKIIEKRQSVAFWCNPISGHATLYWYQQILGQGPKLLIQFQNNGVVDDSQLPKDRFSAERLKGVDSTLKIQPAKLEDSAVYLCASSIPGTAHEAFFGQGTRLTVV.

The chain carries TRBV28 and TRBJ2-7; D uncertain. This CDR3 spans 11 amino acids. Trimming left V 4 bases short and J 8 bases short, with 9 bases between. Germline lookup yields CDR1 MDHEN and CDR2 SYDVKM. The CDR3 DNA sequence: TGTGCCAGCAGTTCCACAGTGAAGCAGTACTTC. Its translation is CASSSTVKQYF.

This clone was recorded a few times. The chain employs TRBV6-4 and TRBJ2-1, with a possible D match to TRBD1 (5 bases). Germline CDR1 and CDR2: MRHNA and SNTAGT. Trimming shortened V by 0 bases and J by 2 bases, and 11 bases separated the two germline ends. The CDR3 runs 16 residues. CDR3 DNA sequence: TGTGCCAGCAGTGACTCGCAAGGGGCGGCCTACAATGAGCAGTTCTTC. Its protein product is CASSDSQGAAYNEQFF.

This clone was seen only a few times. The chain uses TRBV19 and TRBJ2-5, with D tentatively TRBD1 (5 bases). Germline V gene lookup returns CDR1 LNHDA and CDR2 SQIVND (reference sequence). Trimming removed 6 bases from V and 5 bases from J, with 13 bases in between. The CDR3 has 13 residues. Here the CDR3 DNA reads TGTGCCAGTAGCCCAGGGTATTGGGAGACCCAGTACTTC. Its protein is CASSPGYWETQYF.

The rearrangement joins TRBV19 to TRBJ1-5, with D unresolved. Germline V gene lookup returns CDR1 LNHDA and CDR2 SQIVND (reference sequence). The CDR3 is 18 residues long. V was shortened by 3 bases and J by 0 bases, with 18 bases between the two germline ends. For the CDR3, the DNA is TGTGCCAGTAGTATCCGCCGAGTCCCGCTGTATAGCAATCAGCCCCAGCATTTT. Residues: CASSIRRVPLYSNQPQHF.

The table lists this clone with a few counts. The rearrangement uses TRBV13 and TRBJ2-5; 10 bases map to TRBD1. CDR3 length equals 14 residues. Germline assignment: CDR1 PRHDT and CDR2 FYEKMQ (reference sequence). J gave up 6 bases and V 5 bases, and 6 bases lay outside the gene matches. The CDR3 spells CASSRRQGAQTQYF. The CDR3 DNA reads TGTGCCAGCAGCCGCCGACAGGGGGCTCAGACCCAGTACTTC.

The table lists this clone with a few counts. The gene calls are TRBV5-1 and TRBJ2-2, with a possible D match to TRBD1 (6 bases). Germline V gene data show CDR1 as SGHRS and CDR2 as YFSETQ. This CDR3 contains 18 residues. Trimming removed 4 bases from V and 0 bases from J, with 19 bases in between. The CDR3 is CASSRTGTTIANTGELFF. The CDR3 coding sequence is TGCGCCAGCAGCCGTACCGGGACAACTATCGCGAACACCGGGGAGCTGTTTTTT.

The chain couples TRBV27 to TRBJ1-2; no firm D call. V lost 3 bases to trimming and J lost 0 bases, with 11 bases between them. This CDR3 has 15 residues. The germline V gene encodes CDR1 MNHEY and CDR2 SMNVEV (reference sequence). In nucleotides, the CDR3 is TGTGCCAGCAGTTTGGCCGGGTCTGCTAACTATGGCTACACCTTC. Protein sequence: CASSLAGSANYGYTF.

V gene TRBV7-2 combines with J gene TRBJ2-5, with 7 bases lining up with TRBD1. Germline V gene sequence: CDR1 SGHTA, CDR2 FQGNSA. V was pared by 1 base and J by 6 bases, with 5 bases of the junction left unmatched. This CDR3 has 14 residues. CDR3 amino acids: CASSLDRGSKTQYF. The CDR3 DNA follows: TGTGCCAGCAGCTTAGACAGGGGAAGCAAGACCCAGTACTTC.

The chain recombines TRBV25-1 with TRBJ1-2; D ambiguous. The CDR3 extends over 15 amino acids. Trimming pared 2 bases from V and 7 bases from J, leaving 17 bases between. CDR1 is MGHDK, CDR2 SYGVNS, per germline. CDR3 amino acids: CASSEIGTIGAGYTF. The CDR3 DNA is TGTGCCAGCAGTGAAATTGGAACTATAGGCGCTGGCTACACCTTC.

The V and J genes are TRBV7-9 and TRBJ1-3, with TRBD1 identical over 9 bases. The germline gives CDR1 SEHNR, CDR2 FQNEAQ (reference sequence). V lost 5 bases, J lost 1 base, and 6 bases stayed unmatched. The CDR3 runs 16 residues. The CDR3 protein is CASSPWTGVSGNTIYF. The CDR3 region has the DNA TGTGCCAGCAGCCCATGGACAGGGGTATCTGGAAACACCATATATTTT.

This chain links TRBV10-1 with TRBJ2-1; D gene uncertain. Trimming shortened V by 2 bases and J by 6 bases, and 14 bases separated the two germline ends. The CDR3 is 15 amino acids. The V gene's germline CDR1 is WNHNN and CDR2 SYGVQD (reference sequence). CDR3 region: CASSETGSEVNEQFF. The CDR3 bases are TGCGCCAGCAGTGAGACGGGTAGTGAAGTCAATGAGCAGTTCTTC.

The CDR3 protein is CASSGQAGSTDTQYF. The CDR3 DNA sequence: TGTGCCAGCAGCGGCCAGGCGGGTAGCACAGATACGCAGTATTTT. This chain connects TRBV4-2 to TRBJ2-3; possibly TRBD2 for D (5 bases). Germline V CDR1 and CDR2: LGHNA, YNFKEQ. This CDR3 is built from 15 residues. The V end lost 5 bases, the J end lost 0 bases, and 12 bases lay between the germline ends.

The table lists this clone with a few counts. The chain joins TRBV5-1 to TRBJ2-7, with D perhaps matching TRBD1 (6 bases). Germline V gene sequence: CDR1 SGHRS, CDR2 YFSETQ. This CDR3 has 16 amino acids. V lost 0 bases, J lost 2 bases, and 15 bases lay in between. The CDR3 loop reads CASSLAPRGTTYEQYF. The CDR3 DNA is TGCGCCAGCAGCTTGGCTCCCAGGGGTACCACCTACGAGCAGTACTTC.

V is TRBV4-1 and J is TRBJ2-6; D not certain. V was shortened by 3 bases and J by 1 base, with 10 bases between the two germline ends. The V gene's germline CDR1 is MGHRA and CDR2 YSYEKL. The CDR3 spans 16 residues. The chain's CDR3 is CASSHGESSGANVLTF. The CDR3 DNA sequence: TGCGCCAGCAGCCACGGAGAGAGTTCTGGGGCCAACGTCCTGACTTTC.

This chain uses TRBV7-2 with TRBJ1-2, with 7 bases identical to TRBD1. Germline V CDR1 and CDR2: SGHTA, FQGNSA. V gave up 6 bases and J gave up 13 bases; unmatched junction bases: 8. This CDR3 region has 11 residues. The CDR3 sequence: CASSLQGLITF. For the CDR3, the DNA is TGTGCCAGCAGTCTACAGGGGCTTATCACCTTC.

The chain joins TRBV5-1 to TRBJ2-5; weak D call: TRBD2 (5 bases). The V and J ends lost 2 bases and 5 bases respectively, with 13 bases between them. CDR3 length equals 14 residues. Germline V gene sequence: CDR1 SGHRS, CDR2 YFSETQ. CDR3 nucleotide sequence: TGCGCCAGCAGCTTTAACGGGGTGCTGGAGACCCAGTACTTC. Translation gives CASSFNGVLETQYF.

This clone was found a few times. The chain is built from TRBV6-5 and TRBJ1-3; D remains unclear. Germline-derived CDR1 and CDR2 are MNHEY and SVGAGI. The CDR3 has 12 amino acids. Trimming took 7 bases from V and 0 from J, leaving 4 bases between them. In DNA, the CDR3 is TGTGCCAGCATGAGCTCTGGAAACACCATATATTTT. Residues: CASMSSGNTIYF.

This clone was observed a few times. The rearrangement links TRBV15 to TRBJ1-4, with TRBD1 identical over 7 bases. Trimming cost V 4 bases and J 6 bases; bases outside gene matches: 8. This CDR3 is 15 amino acids long. CDR1 is LNHNV, CDR2 YYDKDF, per germline (reference sequence). The CDR3 DNA follows: TGTGCCACCAGCAAAAACAGGGGTAAAGATGAAAAACTGTTTTTT. It codes for CATSKNRGKDEKLFF.

The rearrangement uses TRBV15 and TRBJ1-3, with a possible D match to TRBD1 (5 bases). Per the germline V gene, CDR1 is LNHNV and CDR2 is YYDKDF (reference sequence). This CDR3 is 14 amino acids long. V dropped 4 bases and J dropped 4 bases, with 11 bases sitting between them. CDR3 region: CATSMQGAGNTIYF. Here the CDR3 DNA reads TGTGCCACCAGCATGCAGGGCGCCGGAAACACCATATATTTT.

This clone was recorded a few times. The chain employs TRBV30 and TRBJ1-1; perhaps TRBD1 as D (6 bases). CDR3 size: 17 residues. Trimming left V 1 base short and J 0 bases short, with 18 bases between. Per germline, CDR1 GTSNPN and CDR2 SVGIG (reference sequence). The CDR3 nucleotides read TGTGCCTGGAGTGAGGTCTGGACAGAAGGTTTGAACACTGAAGCTTTCTTT. Translation: CAWSEVWTEGLNTEAFF.

CDR3 amino acids: CASSTATGWSLYEQYF. CDR3 DNA sequence: TGTGCCAGCAGCACGGCGACAGGCTGGAGTCTCTACGAGCAGTACTTC. The chain couples TRBV5-6 to TRBJ2-7, with D possibly matching TRBD1 (6 bases). V gave up 4 bases and J gave up 3 bases, with 20 bases separating them. Germline lookup yields CDR1 SGHDT and CDR2 YYEEEE. This CDR3 contains 16 residues.

This clone was seen only a few times. The rearrangement uses TRBV7-9 and TRBJ2-2; 7 bases are a match to TRBD1. This CDR3 spans 17 amino acids. The V and J ends lost 6 bases and 4 bases, in that order; junction bases with no gene match: 14. Germline V lookup: CDR1 SEHNR, CDR2 FQNEAQ (reference sequence). The CDR3 DNA follows: TGTGCCAGCAGTTTGCTAGGGACAGTTCGTATCACCGGGGAGCTGTTTTTT. It yields the protein CASSLLGTVRITGELFF.

V gene TRBV6-1 combines with J gene TRBJ2-7; no reliable D call. The length of the CDR3 is 13 residues. Trimming cost V 3 bases and J 2 bases, with 8 bases left between them. Germline loops: CDR1 MNHNS, CDR2 SASEGT. The CDR3 region has the DNA TGTGCCAGCAGTGACCAGAAAACCTACGAGCAGTACTTC. Translation gives CASSDQKTYEQYF.

V and J are TRBV18 and TRBJ1-2, with TRBD1 as a possible D gene (5 bases). This CDR3 has 14 amino acids. Trimming stripped 1 base from V and 8 bases from J, with 14 bases between. CDR1 is KGHSH and CDR2 is LQKENI in the germline V gene. The CDR3 loop is CASSPLNQGGGYTF. The CDR3 region has the DNA TGTGCCAGCTCACCACTCAATCAGGGAGGAGGCTACACCTTC.

This clone was counted between two and nine times. The rearrangement joins TRBV6-5 to TRBJ2-7; 8 positions match TRBD1. The CDR3 contains 14 residues. Germline CDR1 and CDR2: MNHEY and SVGAGI. With 5 bases clipped from V and 8 bases from J, the junction kept 11 bases outside the gene matches. The CDR3, as DNA: TGTGCCAGCAGTCCAGGGGGCGAGGGGAGAAAGCAGTACTTC. This sequence encodes CASSPGGEGRKQYF.

In this sample, this clone turned up a few times. J is TRBJ1-2 and V is TRBV18, with a weak D call TRBD1 (6 bases). From germline, CDR1 is KGHSH and CDR2 LQKENI. V shed 5 bases and J shed 4 bases, with 17 bases lying between them. The CDR3 is 15 amino acids. This CDR3 reads CASSDQQGGSYGYTF. The CDR3 DNA reads TGTGCCAGCTCAGACCAGCAAGGGGGAAGCTATGGCTACACCTTC.